The sequence of this TCR beta chain was determined in a study of T cell responses to AZD1222 COVID-19 vaccine (dated by TCRdb to the early 2020s). Some background on the complete study: AZD1222 recipients with second doses at about 4 weeks or about 12 weeks were pooled, because spike-specific TCR depth and breadth did not differ between schedules. Trial participants were enrolled by age into subgroups of 18-55, 56-69 and 70-plus years, and around 150, 28 and 57 TCR-sequenced participants, respectively, were included in these subgroups. A total of about 250 trial participants underwent TCR sequencing, of whom about 200 had received two doses of AZD1222 and around 25 had received two doses of the MenACWY control vaccine.

The time point label, as the study defines it: baseline before first vaccination. Vaccinee samples were obtained from the UK trials COV001 and COV002, which included a single-blind randomized controlled phase 2/3 trial of AZD1222 (ChAdOx1 nCoV-19) in healthy adults. For TCRbeta chain sequencing, PBMC samples were collected from trial participants at day 0 and at day 28 after the second dose. As for this clone: The specificity of this receptor is unknown. One base away there is no much larger clone; base qualities are not given.

As encoded in the germline V gene, CDR1 is ENHRY while CDR2 is SYGVKD. Between the V and J ends, shortened by 3 bases and 5 bases respectively, the junction contains 5 bases. The CDR3 holds 12 amino acids from the cysteine to the phenylalanine. The retained sequence is limited to the CDR3, 36 bases, with the frame set at the first base. Results and caveats for the whole study, not just this receptor: The vaccine-associated CD4 TCRs covered the entire spike protein, and the dominant responses fell in regions 160-218 and 743-854. In the small 56-69-year group, the increase in depth fell short of significance, most likely because of low power. Participants were mostly white British, with more females than males. The authors suggested clonal diversity may have been underestimated. Spike-specific TCR breadth and depth rose significantly after two AZD1222 doses compared with day 0 and with MenACWY recipients. Conclusions about previously exposed vaccinees are limited because only a handful of AZD1222 recipients were SARS-CoV-2 seropositive at baseline. No day 14 peak-response samples were available, so repertoires were characterized only after the peak T cell response. Reportedly, almost half of the unique spike-specific TCRs recognized epitopes lying outside the regions that are mutated in the B.1.351 and B.1.1.7 variants.

The CDR3 regions of human TCRbeta chains were subjected to immunosequencing. Turning to the authors' computational methods: TCRs in the repertoires were matched against a reference library of SARS-CoV-2-specific TCRs that had been generated with the MIRA antigen-specificity platform. Breadth was defined as the fraction of unique TCRs that were SARS-CoV-2-associated, and depth was defined as the fraction of total T cells that were SARS-CoV-2-associated. Using the MIRA data, each spike-specific TCR was assigned both to the spike region to which the TCR was reactive and to a CD4 or CD8 class. Log10-transformed breadth and depth values were compared by one-way ANOVA with Sidak's multiple comparisons tests. TCRdb re-hosts the immuneACCESS table, in-frame sequences only. Its copies lack some clones; in the studies checked, an unresolved V gene accounts for under half of them, and the cause for the rest is not known. That table furnishes V, J and clone size, whereas the DNA furnished D and trimming. For this sample there are 110,000 or so clones; about 86% appear just once. Over 3% of the sample comes from the top ten.

The chain is assembled from TRBV10-3 and TRBJ2-1; no confident D gene assignment can be made. The sample consisted of peripheral blood, taken on day 0 of AZD1222 vaccination. The sequence was obtained from an adult in good health. The nucleotide sequence is given as TGTGCCATCAGTGACTGGGACAATGAGCAGTTCTTC. It encodes CAISDWDNEQFF.